A single sample is the source of the 23 T cell receptor beta chains below, sequenced in a study of blood T cell repertoires in COVID-19. Using immunoSEQ multiplex PCR, the repertoire was profiled, and TCRdb retains in-frame clones only, with some absent. The sample lists 250,000 to 300,000 clones, 85% occurring once. The sequenced material came from peripheral blood. The source is a man in his fifties with active or convalescent COVID-19.

The chain has TRBV20-1 and TRBJ1-2; D remains unclear. In germline, CDR1 is DFQATT, CDR2 SNEGSKA (reference sequence). The CDR3 contains 10 residues. Trimming took 6 bases from V and 7 from J, leaving 9 bases between them. This CDR3 is CSAEEGGYTF. CDR3 in DNA: TGCAGTGCAGAGGAAGGTGGCTACACCTTC.

This clone was counted many times. The genes are TRBV7-9 and TRBJ2-1; D perhaps matches TRBD2 (5 bases). V was trimmed by 8 bases and J by 4 bases, leaving 9 bases between them. Per germline, CDR1 SEHNR and CDR2 FQNEAQ (reference sequence). The CDR3 has 12 residues. CDR3 region: CASGAVYNEQFF. DNA of the CDR3: TGTGCCAGCGGAGCGGTTTACAATGAGCAGTTCTTC.

The rearrangement links TRBV30 to TRBJ2-6, with D possibly matching TRBD1 (6 bases). CDR1 is GTSNPN, CDR2 SVGIG, per germline (reference sequence). The CDR3 length is 18 residues. V was cut by 3 bases and J by 0 bases, with 18 bases left in between. The CDR3 here is CAWRGGGWGHSGANVLTF. CDR3 nucleotides: TGTGCCTGGAGAGGAGGAGGATGGGGACACTCTGGGGCCAACGTCCTGACTTTC.

The J gene is TRBJ1-6, the V gene TRBV6-1; possible D gene TRBD1, 6 bases. This CDR3 region has 17 residues. Trimming removed 2 bases at V and 1 base at J, with 12 bases between. Germline CDR1 MNHNS, CDR2 SASEGT. The CDR3 nucleotides read TGTGCCAGCAGTGAATGGGGGCTGAGGTCCTATAATTCACCCCTCCACTTT. Residues: CASSEWGLRSYNSPLHF.

V gene TRBV30 combines with J gene TRBJ2-7; D is unresolved. The V end was cut by 3 bases, the J end by 3 bases, with 9 bases between. The CDR3 covers 12 residues. Germline lookup yields CDR1 GTSNPN and CDR2 SVGIG (reference sequence). CDR3 region: CAWRPTYYEQYF. In nucleotides, the CDR3 is TGTGCCTGGAGGCCAACCTACTACGAGCAGTACTTC.

This sequence joins TRBV25-1 and TRBJ2-1, with 11 bases identical to TRBD1. The CDR3 contains 15 residues. V lost 7 bases and J lost 9; bases outside the gene matches: 11. Germline CDR1 MGHDK, CDR2 SYGVNS. This CDR3 reads CASKGQGVTRGEQFF. The CDR3 DNA is TGTGCCAGCAAGGGACAGGGGGTCACGAGAGGTGAGCAGTTCTTC.

The J gene is TRBJ2-1, the V gene TRBV5-5; 7 bases map to TRBD1. The CDR3 is made up of 15 amino acids. The ends lost 1 base at V and 2 bases at J; junction bases unmatched: 3. Germline-derived CDR1 and CDR2 are SGHKS and YYEKEE (reference sequence). The CDR3 DNA sequence: TGTGCCAGCAGCTTGCTGCAGGGGGCCTACAATGAGCAGTTCTTC. This translates into CASSLLQGAYNEQFF. The full variable domain, its missing parts supplied by reference TRBV5-5 and TRBJ2-1, is DAGVTQSPTHLIKTRGQQVTLRCSPISGHKSVSWYQQVLGQGPQFIFQYYEKEERGRGNFPDRFSARQFPNYSSELNVNALLLGDSALYLCASSLLQGAYNEQFFGPGTRLTVL.

The rearrangement uses TRBV3-1 (or the pseudogene TRBV3-2) and TRBJ1-3, with D unclear. The length of the CDR3 is 17 residues. Trimming stripped 0 bases from V and 0 bases from J, with 12 bases between. The germline V gene has CDR1 LGHDT and CDR2 YNNKEL (reference sequence). CDR3 amino acids: CASSQDLPRSSGNTIYF. DNA of the CDR3: TGTGCCAGCAGCCAAGATTTGCCAAGGAGCTCTGGAAACACCATATATTTT.

This rearrangement joins TRBV29-1 to TRBJ1-2; D unclear. The CDR3 is 13 residues long. The germline V and J ends were trimmed by 1 base and 6 bases, with 12 bases remaining between them. The germline V gene encodes CDR1 SQVTM and CDR2 ANQGSEA. DNA of the CDR3: TGCAGCGTTGAAGGGAGACGGGAGGATGGCTACACCTTC. The encoded protein is CSVEGRREDGYTF. Supplemented by reference TRBV29-1 and TRBJ1-2, the full variable domain reads SAVISQKPSRDICQRGTSLTIQCQVDSQVTMMFWYRQQPGQSLTLIATANQGSEATYESGFVIDKFPISRPNLTFSTLTVSNMSPEDSSIYLCSVEGRREDGYTFGSGTRLTVV.

Turning to this clone: In the same sample, other DNA sequences code for this CDR3. The chain carries TRBV27 and TRBJ2-7; tentative D call: TRBD1 (6 bases). V lost 2 bases to trimming and J lost 6 bases, with 11 bases between them. The CDR3 contains 13 residues. Germline V gives CDR1 MNHEY, CDR2 SMNVEV (reference sequence). This CDR3 is CASSLGQGIEQYF. The CDR3 DNA is TGTGCCAGCAGTTTAGGGCAGGGGATCGAGCAGTACTTC.

The gene calls are TRBV20-1 and TRBJ2-3; D perhaps matches TRBD2 (5 bases). Germline CDR1 reads DFQATT; CDR2 reads SNEGSKA (reference sequence). V was clipped by 6 bases and J by 4 bases, with 8 bases between them. This CDR3 region has 11 residues. As DNA, the CDR3 is TGCAGTGCCGAGCGGTCAGATACGCAGTATTTT. It yields the protein CSAERSDTQYF.

The J gene is TRBJ1-4, the V gene TRBV5-1; D is ambiguous. Germline CDR1 reads SGHRS; CDR2 reads YFSETQ. CDR3 length equals 13 residues. Trimming took 0 bases from V and 7 from J, leaving 7 bases between them. The CDR3 DNA sequence: TGCGCCAGCAGCTTGGGCCGCGGTGAAAAACTGTTTTTT. This encodes CASSLGRGEKLFF.

The CDR3 DNA reads TGTGCCAGCTCACCACCGTCAGGGGCCACAGATACGCAGTATTTT. Residues: CASSPPSGATDTQYF. The chain is built from TRBV18 and TRBJ2-3; a possible D gene is TRBD1 (6 bases). CDR3 size: 15 residues. Germline V gene data show CDR1 as KGHSH and CDR2 as LQKENI. Trimming removed 0 bases at V and 2 bases at J, with 9 bases between.

The rearrangement joins TRBV7-2 to TRBJ1-2; D gene unclear. V was pared by 5 bases and J by 8 bases, with 27 bases between. Germline CDR1 SGHTA, CDR2 FQGNSA. The CDR3 has 17 residues. CDR3 sequence reads: CASSTDPMAWGVAGYTF. The CDR3 coding sequence is TGTGCCAGCAGCACCGACCCTATGGCGTGGGGAGTGGCCGGCTACACCTTC.

V and J are TRBV19 and TRBJ2-1; 9 nucleotides match TRBD2. This CDR3 is built from 16 residues. V was pared by 4 bases and J by 0 bases, with 4 bases of the junction left unmatched. Germline CDR1 LNHDA, CDR2 SQIVND (reference sequence). In DNA, the CDR3 is TGTGCCAGTAGTACCTTTAGCGGGAGCTCCTACAATGAGCAGTTCTTC. Translated, it gives CASSTFSGSSYNEQFF.

The chain links TRBV7-9 to TRBJ1-5; 7 positions match TRBD1. Germline lookup yields CDR1 SEHNR and CDR2 FQNEAQ (reference sequence). This CDR3 region has 14 residues. V gave up 6 bases and J gave up 6 bases; unmatched junction bases: 8. CDR3 loop: CASRSDRAGQPQHF. The DNA of the CDR3 is TGTGCCAGCAGATCAGACAGGGCGGGTCAGCCCCAGCATTTT. Complete variable domain (other parts from reference TRBV7-9 and TRBJ1-5): DTGVSQNPRHKITKRGQNVTFRCDPISEHNRLYWYRQTLGQGPEFLTYFQNEAQLEKSRLLSDRFSAERPKGSFSTLEIQRTEQGDSAMYLCASRSDRAGQPQHFGDGTRLSIL.

The rearrangement uses TRBV5-1 and TRBJ2-1; 9 positions match TRBD2. Germline loops: CDR1 SGHRS, CDR2 YFSETQ. This CDR3 region has 15 residues. J was trimmed by 8 bases and V by 0 bases; bases with no gene match: 6. The CDR3 coding sequence is TGCGCCAGCAGCTTGGGTAGCGGGAGCGGCGATGAGCAGTTCTTC. Translated, it gives CASSLGSGSGDEQFF. Based on the CDR3 plus reference TRBV5-1 and TRBJ2-1, the full variable domain is KAGVTQTPRYLIKTRGQQVTLSCSPISGHRSVSWYQQTPGQGLQFLFEYFSETQRNKGNFPGRFSGRQFSNSRSEMNVSTLELGDSALYLCASSLGSGSGDEQFFGPGTRLTVL.

V is TRBV2 and J is TRBJ1-6, with 7 nucleotides matching TRBD1. Germline CDR1 and CDR2: SNHLY and FYNNEI. This CDR3 contains 16 residues. The trim removed 6 bases at V and 7 bases at J, leaving 12 bases unmatched. For the CDR3, the DNA is TGTGCCAGCAGCAATAAACAGGGGATGAGGAATTCACCCCTCCACTTT. It yields the protein CASSNKQGMRNSPLHF.

The CDR3 reads CASSYWSQRESETQYF. CDR3 nucleotide sequence: TGTGCCAGCAGTTACTGGTCCCAGCGGGAGAGTGAGACCCAGTACTTC. The chain uses TRBV6-2 or TRBV6-3 and TRBJ2-5; TRBD2 agrees at 8 bases. V dropped 1 base and J dropped 5; count of bases not matched to a gene: 9. CDR1 is MNHEY, CDR2 SVGEGT, per germline. The CDR3 loop spans 16 amino acids.

This chain links TRBV5-5 with TRBJ2-1, with TRBD2 as a possible D gene (5 bases). Germline values: CDR1 SGHKS, CDR2 YYEKEE (reference sequence). The V end lost 4 bases, the J end lost 2 bases, and 10 bases lay between the germline ends. This CDR3 region has 14 residues. CDR3 coding DNA: TGTGCCAGCAGCCCAGCCGGGACCTACAATGAGCAGTTCTTC. This codes for CASSPAGTYNEQFF.

A note on this clone: Lacking the conserved final phenylalanine or tryptophan, this CDR3 likely reflects a read error. The DNA is left out, because the CDR3 cannot be placed on it with certainty; the CDR3 is given as TCRdb lists it. V gene TRBV12-5 combines with J gene TRBJ1-3. Germline V gene data show CDR1 as LGHNT and CDR2 as FRNRAP. The CDR3 length equals 12 residues, ends included. The CDR3 is CASGLGLLTHTV.

The rearrangement links TRBV5-1 to TRBJ2-7; 9 bases match TRBD1. The ends lost 4 bases at V and 6 bases at J; junction bases unmatched: 17. The CDR3 is 17 residues long. Germline CDR1 reads SGHRS; CDR2 reads YFSETQ. Here the CDR3 DNA reads TGCGCCAGCAGCAGAACTATACCGGGACAGGGAGTCCCCGAGCAGTACTTC. Its translation: CASSRTIPGQGVPEQYF.

The chain has TRBV2 and TRBJ2-2, with 8 bases identical to TRBD2. V shed 1 base and J 4 bases; nucleotides not matched to a gene: 2. The CDR3 loop spans 15 amino acids. Germline CDR1 is SNHLY and CDR2 is FYNNEI. The DNA for the CDR3 is TGTGCCAGCAGTGAAGGGCTAGCGGGCACCGGGGAGCTGTTTTTT. Amino acid sequence: CASSEGLAGTGELFF. Using reference TRBV2 and TRBJ2-2 for the parts outside the CDR3, the full variable domain is EPEVTQTPSHQVTQMGQEVILRCVPISNHLYFYWYRQILGQKVEFLVSFYNNEISEKSEIFDDQFSVERPDGSNFTLKIRSTKLEDSAMYFCASSEGLAGTGELFFGEGSRLTVL.